The 21 T cell receptor beta chains below come from one sample, sequenced in a study of T cell responses to AZD1222 COVID-19 vaccine. TCRdb's table, derived via immunoSEQ multiplex PCR, lists solely in-frame clones and lacks some. The table records approximately 190,000 clones, 94% of them present only once. The material was peripheral blood, obtained on day 0 of AZD1222 vaccination. These receptors were collected from an adult in good health.

The chain is built from TRBV18 and TRBJ2-1; TRBD1 matches 10 bases. CDR1 is KGHSH, CDR2 LQKENI, per germline. CDR3 length: 14 residues. After removal of 4 bases from V and 7 bases from J, the junction contained 4 bases not matched to a gene. The CDR3 protein is CASSLTGGGNEQFF. CDR3 coding DNA: TGTGCCAGCTCACTGACAGGGGGCGGGAATGAGCAGTTCTTC.

CDR3 DNA sequence: TGTGCCAGCAGCTCCCGGGCTAGCGGGACGGGGGAGCAGTACTTC. Amino acid sequence: CASSSRASGTGEQYF. The rearrangement uses TRBV13 and TRBJ2-7; 9 bases fit TRBD2. In germline, CDR1 is PRHDT, CDR2 FYEKMQ (reference sequence). The CDR3 runs to 15 residues. Trimming cost V 4 bases and J 7 bases; bases outside gene matches: 11.

The chain joins TRBV3-1 (or the pseudogene TRBV3-2) to TRBJ1-1; TRBD1 matches at 11 bases. The CDR3 consists of 16 residues. V was pared by 4 bases and J by 0 bases, with 4 bases of the junction left unmatched. The germline CDR1 and CDR2 sequences are LGHDT and YNNKEL (reference sequence). CDR3 in amino acids: CASSRGQGALNTEAFF. CDR3 coding DNA: TGTGCCAGCAGCCGTGGACAGGGGGCTCTGAACACTGAAGCTTTCTTT.

The V call is TRBV30, the J call TRBJ1-1; TRBD1 is a possible D gene (6 bases). CDR3 length: 13 amino acids. Trimming cost V 3 bases and J 3 bases, with 11 bases left between them. Germline V gene data show CDR1 as GTSNPN and CDR2 as SVGIG (reference sequence). The CDR3 DNA reads as TGTGCCTGGAGACTAGGGGGAGACACTGAAGCTTTCTTT. Translation: CAWRLGGDTEAFF.

The chain recombines TRBV25-1 with TRBJ2-3; D perhaps matches TRBD2 (5 bases). CDR1 is MGHDK, CDR2 SYGVNS, per germline. CDR3 length: 15 residues. Trimming removed 2 bases at V and 0 bases at J, with 9 bases between. CDR3: CASSEPGFSTDTQYF. The CDR3 bases are TGTGCCAGCAGTGAACCGGGGTTTAGCACAGATACGCAGTATTTT.

The chain employs TRBV28 and TRBJ2-7; 10 nucleotides agree with TRBD1. The CDR3 covers 13 residues. CDR1 is MDHEN, CDR2 SYDVKM, per germline. J gave up 5 bases and V 6 bases, and 4 bases lay outside the gene matches. Written as DNA, the CDR3 is TGTGCCAGCAGGCGGACAGGGGGACACGAGCAGTACTTC. Protein product: CASRRTGGHEQYF. The variable domain in full, completed from reference TRBV28 and TRBJ2-7, reads DVKVTQSSRYLVKRTGEKVFLECVQDMDHENMFWYRQDPGLGLRLIYFSYDVKMKEKGDIPEGYSVSREKKERFSLILESASTNQTSMYLCASRRTGGHEQYFGPGTRLTVT.

The chain recombines TRBV27 with TRBJ2-1, with 7 bases lining up with TRBD2. V shed 7 bases, J shed 1 base, and the junction held 13 bases outside the gene matches. This CDR3 has 17 amino acids. From germline, CDR1 is MNHEY and CDR2 SMNVEV (reference sequence). CDR3 DNA: TGTGCCAGCAAGGGGCGGGAGCAGCAAGGATCCTACAATGAGCAGTTCTTC. This codes for CASKGREQQGSYNEQFF.

This clone was detected only once. This chain joins TRBV6-2 or TRBV6-3 and TRBJ1-1; 10 bases are a match to TRBD1. The junction had 1 base not matched to a gene; V was cut back by 0 bases and J by 6 bases. Germline V gene data show CDR1 as MNHEY and CDR2 as SVGEGT. This CDR3 comprises 14 residues. The CDR3 region is CASSYSTGGSEAFF. CDR3 nucleotide sequence: TGTGCCAGCAGTTACTCGACAGGGGGCTCTGAAGCTTTCTTT.

The gene calls are TRBV6-5 and TRBJ2-1, with TRBD1 as a possible D gene (5 bases). The CDR3 has 13 amino acids. V was cut by 7 bases and J by 9 bases, with 16 bases left in between. CDR1 MNHEY and CDR2 SVGAGI come from the germline V gene. The CDR3 DNA is TGTGCCAGCACCGAAAGGCTCCAGGGTGAGCAGTTCTTC. This translates into CASTERLQGEQFF.

The rearrangement joins TRBV24-1 to TRBJ2-5, with D possibly TRBD1 on 6 matching bases. CDR1 KGHDR and CDR2 SFDVKD come from the germline V gene. V was cut by 8 bases and J by 6 bases, with 21 bases left in between. This CDR3 region has 15 residues. The CDR3 is CATIPRGHPQKTQYF. CDR3 DNA sequence: TGTGCCACCATCCCACGGGGACATCCTCAAAAGACCCAGTACTTC.

The V gene is TRBV29-1, the J gene TRBJ2-2; tentatively, D is TRBD2 (6 bases). Trimming pared 7 bases from V and 4 bases from J, leaving 16 bases between. Germline CDR1 is SQVTM and CDR2 is ANQGSEA. This CDR3 spans 14 amino acids. CDR3 sequence (DNA): TGCAGCGCCAAAACGGGGGAAAGCACCGGGGAGCTGTTTTTT. Residues: CSAKTGESTGELFF.

V usage is TRBV6-5 and J usage is TRBJ2-2; D call uncertain. CDR3 size: 14 residues. The V end lost 6 bases, the J end lost 6 bases, and 14 bases lay between the germline ends. CDR1 MNHEY and CDR2 SVGAGI come from the germline V gene. CDR3: CASSLLNRPGELFF. In nucleotides, the CDR3 is TGTGCCAGCAGCCTACTAAATCGACCCGGGGAGCTGTTTTTT.

This clone is a singleton in its sample. The chain employs TRBV28 and TRBJ1-5, with D perhaps TRBD1 (5 bases). Between the trimmed V and J ends, which lost 5 bases and 1 base, there was a span of 9 bases. This CDR3 is 14 amino acids long. Germline V gene lookup returns CDR1 MDHEN and CDR2 SYDVKM. CDR3 coding DNA: TGTGCCAGCAGTGTAGCAGGGAGCAATCAGCCCCAGCATTTT. This translates into CASSVAGSNQPQHF.

The J gene is TRBJ1-3, the V gene TRBV7-8; 7 bases align to TRBD1. The CDR3 runs to 16 residues. CDR1 SGHVS and CDR2 FQNEAQ come from the germline V gene. V dropped 4 bases and J dropped 2; count of bases not matched to a gene: 8. As DNA, the CDR3 is TGTGCCAGCAGCTCCCAGACAGGGTACCCTGGAAACACCATATATTTT. It translates to CASSSQTGYPGNTIYF. The whole variable domain, filled in from reference TRBV7-8 and TRBJ1-3, reads GAGVSQSPRYKVAKRGQDVALRCDPISGHVSLFWYQQALGQGPEFLTYFQNEAQLDKSGLPSDRFFAERPEGSVSTLKIQRTQQEDSAVYLCASSSQTGYPGNTIYFGEGSWLTVV.

The chain links TRBV11-3 to TRBJ2-7; 13 bases map to TRBD2. V lost 1 base and J lost 1; bases outside the gene matches: 7. CDR1 is SGHNT and CDR2 is YENEEA in the germline V gene. This CDR3 comprises 18 residues. The CDR3 protein is CASSLAGLAGRTSYEQYF. The CDR3 bases are TGTGCCAGCAGCTTAGCGGGACTAGCGGGACGAACTTCCTACGAGCAGTACTTC.

V gene TRBV29-1 combines with J gene TRBJ1-6; D is unclear. The ends were cut back, 4 bases at V and 4 bases at J, with 8 bases in the middle. CDR1 SQVTM and CDR2 ANQGSEA come from the germline V gene. The CDR3 spans 13 residues. In DNA form, the CDR3 reads TGCAGCGTTGCGAACAGTTATAATTCACCCCTCCACTTT. Its protein is CSVANSYNSPLHF.

The chain is built from TRBV11-2 and TRBJ1-2; TRBD1 matches at 9 bases. The ends lost 5 bases at V and 8 bases at J; junction bases unmatched: 6. The germline gives CDR1 SGHAT, CDR2 FQNNGV. This CDR3 has 13 residues. CDR3 nucleotide sequence: TGTGCCAGCAGCCAGACAGGGGGGGTGGGCTACACCTTC. It encodes CASSQTGGVGYTF.

A word on this clone: In this CDR3 the conserved last residue, phenylalanine or tryptophan, is missing, so a read error is likely. The DNA is left out, because the CDR3 cannot be placed on it with certainty; the CDR3 is given as TCRdb lists it. The V call is TRBV3-1 (or the pseudogene TRBV3-2), the J call TRBJ2-7. Germline CDR1 LGHDT, CDR2 YNNKEL (reference sequence). The CDR3 length is 9 residues, termini included. The CDR3 is CASSRGELL.

V usage is TRBV5-3 and J usage is TRBJ2-3, with TRBD1 matching over 7 bases. TRBV5-3 is placed among ORFs of uncertain function. The CDR3 runs 13 residues. The ends lost 3 bases at V and 4 bases at J; junction bases unmatched: 2. For the CDR3, the DNA is TGTGCCAGAAGCTGGCAGGGGGCAGATACGCAGTATTTT. Amino acid sequence: CARSWQGADTQYF.

The rearrangement joins TRBV28 to TRBJ2-3; the D gene could be TRBD1 or TRBD2 (6 bases each). V was clipped by 8 bases and J by 2 bases, with 14 bases between them. The CDR3 totals 14 residues. The germline V gene has CDR1 MDHEN and CDR2 SYDVKM. In nucleotides, the CDR3 is TGTGCCAGCGACCGGGGGCGGGTCACAGATACGCAGTATTTT. Translation: CASDRGRVTDTQYF.

This chain links TRBV6-1 with TRBJ1-6, with D hard to call. Trimming removed 2 bases from V and 14 bases from J, with 10 bases in between. Germline CDR1 MNHNS, CDR2 SASEGT. The CDR3 runs to 12 residues. This CDR3 is CASSERDWSLHF. In DNA, the CDR3 is TGTGCCAGCAGTGAACGGGATTGGTCCCTCCACTTT.